The 13 T cell receptor beta chains below all came from one sample that was sequenced in a study of PD-L1 blockade in urothelial cancer. Produced via immunoSEQ multiplex PCR; TCRdb's table is partial and in-frame only. Among roughly 84,000 clones listed, roughly 80% were seen once. This specimen consisted of PBMCs, obtained around atezolizumab (anti-PD-L1) treatment. Receptors were obtained from a man between 65 and 85 years old with urothelial cancer.

The CDR3 coding sequence is TGTGCCAGCAGCTTGAGTTGGAGGTCTGAAGCTTTCTTT. Translating gives CASSLSWRSEAFF. The chain is built from TRBV5-4 and TRBJ1-1; D unresolved. The ends were cut back, 1 base at V and 6 bases at J, with 10 bases in the middle. There are 13 residues in the CDR3. CDR1 SGHNT and CDR2 YYREEE come from the germline V gene (reference sequence).

The chain carries TRBV7-7 and TRBJ2-5; tentative D call: TRBD1 (5 bases). CDR1 is SSHAT, CDR2 FNYEAQ, per germline (reference sequence). CDR3 size: 14 residues. V lost 4 bases, J lost 3 bases, and 12 bases lay in between. CDR3 sequence: CASSSAPGKETQYF. DNA for the CDR3: TGTGCCAGCAGCTCCGCTCCAGGGAAAGAGACCCAGTACTTC.

V usage is TRBV19 and J usage is TRBJ2-7; 9 positions match TRBD2. The CDR3 runs 18 residues. V trimming: 4 bases; J trimming: 1 base; junction bases outside the gene matches: 14. Per germline, CDR1 LNHDA and CDR2 SQIVND (reference sequence). The CDR3 DNA reads as TGTGCCAGTAGTAAACATCCTAGCGGGATAATCGGGTCCTACGAGCAGTACTTC. Protein product: CASSKHPSGIIGSYEQYF. The variable domain in full, with the rest retrieved from reference TRBV19 and TRBJ2-7, is DGGITQSPKYLFRKEGQNVTLSCEQNLNHDAMYWYRQDPGQGLRLIYYSQIVNDFQKGDIAEGYSVSREKKESFPLTVTSAQKNPTAFYLCASSKHPSGIIGSYEQYFGPGTRLTVT.

This rearrangement joins TRBV6-6 to TRBJ2-1, with D possibly matching TRBD2 (7 bases). CDR3 size: 16 residues. Trimming took 10 bases from V and 5 from J, leaving 24 bases between them. Per germline, CDR1 MNHNY and CDR2 SVGAGI (reference sequence). CDR3 in amino acids: CAIQAGAQIGDNEQFF. The CDR3 DNA reads as TGTGCCATCCAGGCGGGGGCCCAAATAGGTGACAATGAGCAGTTCTTC.

The chain recombines TRBV6-1 with TRBJ2-5, with D maybe TRBD2 (6 bases). V dropped 5 bases and J dropped 3 bases, with 16 bases sitting between them. The germline V gene has CDR1 MNHNS and CDR2 SASEGT. The CDR3 runs to 15 residues. CDR3 sequence reads: CASSSTGTSEETQYF. DNA for the CDR3: TGTGCCAGCAGTTCAACCGGGACTTCGGAAGAGACCCAGTACTTC.

This chain links TRBV15 with TRBJ1-4; weak D call: TRBD1 (5 bases). CDR3 length: 15 residues. Germline V gene data show CDR1 as LNHNV and CDR2 as YYDKDF (reference sequence). The V end lost 5 bases, the J end lost 3 bases, and 13 bases lay between the germline ends. The CDR3 DNA follows: TGTGCCACCAGCCTATCAGCGGGGCCTAATGAAAAACTGTTTTTT. It specifies CATSLSAGPNEKLFF.

V usage is TRBV7-2 and J usage is TRBJ2-5, with TRBD2 matching 8 bases. The V gene end was trimmed by 5 bases and the J gene end by 1 base; junction bases not matched to a gene: 3. CDR3 size: 14 residues. Germline loops: CDR1 SGHTA, CDR2 FQGNSA. CDR3 bases: TGTGCCAGCAGCCGGGGGGGCATCCAAGAGACCCAGTACTTC. Amino acid sequence: CASSRGGIQETQYF.

The chain joins TRBV9 to TRBJ1-1; weak D call: TRBD1 (5 bases). There are 15 residues in the CDR3. Germline CDR1 and CDR2: SGDLS and YYNGEE. The germline V and J ends were trimmed by 2 bases and 4 bases, with 15 bases remaining between them. CDR3 sequence (DNA): TGTGCCAGCAGCGTTGGGGCCTCGGGGGGCACTGAAGCTTTCTTT. It codes for CASSVGASGGTEAFF.

The rearrangement links TRBV5-5 to TRBJ2-1; D remains ambiguous. The CDR3 runs 16 residues. Germline-derived CDR1 and CDR2 are SGHKS and YYEKEE (reference sequence). V was clipped by 0 bases and J by 4 bases, with 14 bases between them. The CDR3 DNA reads TGTGCCAGCAGCTTGGAACCCAGGTTTTCTTACAATGAGCAGTTCTTC. Translating it yields CASSLEPRFSYNEQFF.

Judged by abundance, this clone is medium-sized. J is TRBJ2-5 and V is TRBV10-3; D may be TRBD2 (5 bases). CDR3 size: 14 residues. Trimming shortened V by 4 bases and J by 8 bases, and 17 bases separated the two germline ends. Germline lookup yields CDR1 ENHRY and CDR2 SYGVKD. The CDR3 loop is CAISGPTDWETQYF. CDR3 DNA: TGTGCCATCAGTGGACCGACGGACTGGGAAACCCAGTACTTC.

This clone was seen just once. The rearrangement uses TRBV2 and TRBJ2-2; perhaps TRBD1 as D (5 bases). This CDR3 region has 15 residues. V lost 7 bases to trimming and J lost 0 bases, with 12 bases between them. CDR1 is SNHLY and CDR2 is FYNNEI in the germline V gene. CDR3 amino acids: CASKTDIANTGELFF. CDR3 in DNA: TGTGCCAGCAAGACAGACATCGCGAACACCGGGGAGCTGTTTTTT.

This rearrangement joins TRBV30 to TRBJ2-2; weak D call: TRBD2 (5 bases). This CDR3 spans 12 amino acids. Germline V lookup: CDR1 GTSNPN, CDR2 SVGIG (reference sequence). The ends were cut back, 8 bases at V and 7 bases at J, with 14 bases in the middle. CDR3 sequence reads: CAGGRADGELFF. The CDR3 nucleotides read TGTGCCGGTGGGCGGGCGGACGGGGAGCTGTTTTTT.

V gene TRBV7-9 combines with J gene TRBJ1-2; 12 bases align to TRBD1. Germline assignment: CDR1 SEHNR and CDR2 FQNEAQ (reference sequence). CDR3 length equals 15 residues. The ends lost 7 bases at V and 8 bases at J; junction bases unmatched: 11. CDR3 in DNA: TGTGCCAGCATGACCGGGACAGGGGGCGCGGGGGGCTACACCTTC. The encoded protein is CASMTGTGGAGGYTF. Complete variable domain (other parts from reference TRBV7-9 and TRBJ1-2): DTGVSQNPRHKITKRGQNVTFRCDPISEHNRLYWYRQTLGQGPEFLTYFQNEAQLEKSRLLSDRFSAERPKGSFSTLEIQRTEQGDSAMYLCASMTGTGGAGGYTFGSGTRLTVV.